This entry is about one T cell receptor beta chain. The data were taken from a study of blood T cells in healthy people across ages. Combining a sample-barcoded 5' primer with a J-beta primer mix, a second PCR ran for roughly 6 to 12 cycles. TCRdb called the 5' RACE reads again in MiXCR, with one record for every CDR3 protein. The repertoire holds roughly 2 million distinct CDR3 sequences, with around half as singletons. Germline assignment: CDR1 SGHTA and CDR2 FQGTGA. Trimming removed 2 bases at V and 3 bases at J, with 20 bases between. This CDR3 has 17 amino acids. Sequencing was carried out using blood. The rearrangement links TRBV7-3 to TRBJ2-7; D is uncertain. This sequence was found in a woman in her thirties or forties in good health. The CDR3 here is CASSLEVIGWVIYEQYF. The CDR3 bases are TGTGCCAGCAGCTTAGAGGTTATTGGTTGGGTTATCTACGAGCAGTACTTC.